These 15 T cell receptor beta chains originate from one sample sequenced in a study of CD8 T cells in ankylosing spondylitis. TCRdb re-called the 5' RACE reads through MiXCR, storing one row per CDR3 protein. Among roughly 200,000 distinct CDR3 sequences listed, more than 10% were seen once. The source material was blood, either unsorted or a sorted T cell fraction (not recorded which). Every receptor here comes from a male donor with ankylosing spondylitis or in good health (not recorded which).

This clonotype has more than one count but fewer than ten. The CDR3 DNA reads as TGTGCCACCCAGTTGTTTGTCAGCGCTTTGGGCTATGAGCAGTTCTTC. Its translation: CATQLFVSALGYEQFF. J is TRBJ2-1 and V is TRBV27; D ambiguous. CDR3 length: 16 amino acids. Germline values: CDR1 MNHEY, CDR2 SMNVEV (reference sequence). Trimming cost V 10 bases and J 8 bases, with 27 bases left between them.

This clonotype was detected only a few times. The chain combines TRBV3-1 with TRBJ2-1; 7 bases line up with TRBD2. Germline CDR1 LGHDT, CDR2 YNNKEL (reference sequence). The CDR3 covers 16 residues. J lost 9 bases, V lost 2 bases, and 13 bases had no gene match. Here the CDR3 DNA reads TGTGCCAGCAGCCAACCGGGTGGGCGGGAGTGGAGTGAGCAGTTCTTC. Translating gives CASSQPGGREWSEQFF.

The chain recombines TRBV6-5 with TRBJ2-3, with TRBD1 as a possible D gene (6 bases). The CDR3 runs 19 residues. V gave up 0 bases and J gave up 0 bases, with 19 bases separating them. The germline V gene has CDR1 MNHEY and CDR2 SVGAGI. The CDR3 protein is CASSYSILPDRTSTDTQYF. CDR3 in DNA: TGTGCCAGCAGTTACTCAATCTTGCCGGACAGAACTAGCACAGATACGCAGTATTTT.

The sample holds a few counts of this clonotype. This rearrangement joins TRBV4-1 to TRBJ2-7, with D possibly TRBD1 on 5 matching bases. Germline-derived CDR1 and CDR2 are MGHRA and YSYEKL. The CDR3 extends over 13 amino acids. The germline V and J ends were trimmed by 1 base and 6 bases, with 10 bases remaining between them. CDR3 loop: CASSQVGVAEQYF. The CDR3 DNA reads as TGCGCCAGCAGCCAAGTAGGGGTTGCCGAGCAGTACTTC.

The chain joins TRBV28 to TRBJ1-2, with D maybe TRBD1 (6 bases). Per the germline V gene, CDR1 is MDHEN and CDR2 is SYDVKM. This CDR3 is 14 amino acids long. V dropped 7 bases and J dropped 2 bases, with 14 bases sitting between them. The CDR3: CASTGGGANYGYTF. Written as DNA, the CDR3 is TGTGCCAGCACGGGTGGGGGGGCGAACTATGGCTACACCTTC.

The V gene is TRBV2, the J gene TRBJ2-5; 8 nucleotides align to TRBD2. V lost 2 bases to trimming and J lost 1 base; unmatched junction nucleotides: 0. The CDR3 totals 14 residues. CDR1 and CDR2 (germline): SNHLY, FYNNEI. The CDR3 DNA is TGTGCCAGCAGTGAAACTAGCGGCCAAGAGACCCAGTACTTC. Residues: CASSETSGQETQYF. The whole variable domain, remainder taken from reference TRBV2 and TRBJ2-5, is EPEVTQTPSHQVTQMGQEVILRCVPISNHLYFYWYRQILGQKVEFLVSFYNNEISEKSEIFDDQFSVERPDGSNFTLKIRSTKLEDSAMYFCASSETSGQETQYFGPGTRLLVL.

This clonotype was detected a few times. V usage is TRBV20-1 and J usage is TRBJ2-7; TRBD2 agrees at 7 bases. The CDR3 sequence is 14 residues long. Germline CDR1 reads DFQATT; CDR2 reads SNEGSKA (reference sequence). V gave up 0 bases and J gave up 2 bases; unmatched junction bases: 4. The CDR3 reads CSARDRLAPYEQYF. DNA for the CDR3: TGCAGTGCTAGAGACAGACTAGCACCCTACGAGCAGTACTTC.

This clonotype was counted between two and nine times. The chain carries TRBV2 and TRBJ2-2; 9 nucleotides match TRBD2. The J segment lost 5 bases and the V segment lost 6 bases, leaving 4 bases of the junction unmatched. This CDR3 comprises 14 residues. CDR1 is SNHLY and CDR2 is FYNNEI in the germline V gene. CDR3 DNA: TGTGCCAGCAGAAGTCTAGCGGGGACCGGGGAGCTGTTTTTT. Its translation is CASRSLAGTGELFF.

The chain uses TRBV6-1 and TRBJ2-5; a weak D match, TRBD2 (5 bases). Trimming pared 8 bases from V and 4 bases from J, leaving 14 bases between. The CDR3 consists of 13 residues. Germline values: CDR1 MNHNS, CDR2 SASEGT. The chain's CDR3 is CASGVLGGETQYF. CDR3 coding DNA: TGTGCCAGCGGGGTACTAGGCGGAGAGACCCAGTACTTC.

This sequence joins TRBV18 and TRBJ2-1; D might be TRBD1 (5 bases). The CDR3 sequence is 15 residues long. Between the trimmed V and J ends, which lost 1 base and 2 bases, there was a span of 9 bases. CDR1 is KGHSH and CDR2 is LQKENI in the germline V gene. The CDR3 reads CASSPLRVAYNEQFF. DNA of the CDR3: TGTGCCAGCTCACCACTCAGGGTGGCCTACAATGAGCAGTTCTTC.

This clonotype showed up just a few times. J is TRBJ1-2 and V is TRBV7-9; D not resolved. Trimming took off 5 bases at V and 8 bases at J, with 12 bases between the two ends. In germline, CDR1 is SEHNR, CDR2 FQNEAQ (reference sequence). This CDR3 region has 12 residues. The CDR3 DNA sequence: TGTGCCAGCAGCCCCGGGGTGAGGGGCTACACCTTC. Its translation: CASSPGVRGYTF.

V usage is TRBV7-9 and J usage is TRBJ1-5, with unresolved D. CDR3 length equals 12 residues. CDR1 and CDR2 (germline): SEHNR, FQNEAQ (reference sequence). V lost 2 bases and J 7 bases, leaving 6 bases between the germline ends. The CDR3 loop reads CASSLPGQPQHF. In DNA form, the CDR3 reads TGTGCCAGCAGCTTACCGGGGCAGCCCCAGCATTTT.

This clonotype was seen only a few times. The CDR3, as DNA: TGTGCCAGCAGCTCCGTGACAGACTTCTATGGCTACACCTTC. Translation: CASSSVTDFYGYTF. J is TRBJ1-2 and V is TRBV7-8; a possible D gene is TRBD1 (5 bases). In germline, CDR1 is SGHVS, CDR2 FQNEAQ. The CDR3 spans 14 residues. V shed 4 bases and J shed 4 bases, with 13 bases lying between them.

The rearrangement joins TRBV5-6 to TRBJ2-1, with 7 positions matching TRBD2. CDR1 is SGHDT, CDR2 YYEEEE, per germline. The CDR3 is made up of 16 amino acids. V was clipped by 4 bases and J by 0 bases; unmatched bases: 7. The CDR3 loop reads CASSTGAGLSYNEQFF. The CDR3 DNA reads TGTGCCAGCAGCACCGGAGCGGGGCTCTCCTACAATGAGCAGTTCTTC.

The rearrangement joins TRBV12-3 or TRBV12-4 to TRBJ1-2; 8 bases match TRBD1. The trim removed 6 bases at V and 4 bases at J, leaving 10 bases unmatched. The CDR3 runs 15 residues. The CDR3 reads CASSPSDRVIYGYTF. The CDR3 DNA reads as TGTGCCAGCAGCCCTTCGGACAGGGTTATCTATGGCTACACCTTC.